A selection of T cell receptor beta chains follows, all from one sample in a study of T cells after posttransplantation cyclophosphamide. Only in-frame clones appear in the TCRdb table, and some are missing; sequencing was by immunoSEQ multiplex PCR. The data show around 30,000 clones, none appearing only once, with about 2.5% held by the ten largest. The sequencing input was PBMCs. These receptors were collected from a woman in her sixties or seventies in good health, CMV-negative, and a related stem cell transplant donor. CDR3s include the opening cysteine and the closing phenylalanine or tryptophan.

cdr3_aa: CASSQDTGRRGANVLTF; v_call: TRBV4-2; j_call: TRBJ2-6
cdr3_aa: CASIPSTGGNEKLFF; v_call: TRBV28; j_call: TRBJ1-4
cdr3_aa: CASSPLDRAMNTEAFF; v_call: TRBV27; j_call: TRBJ1-1
cdr3_aa: CASSLELVNTEAFF; v_call: TRBV7-9; j_call: TRBJ1-1
cdr3_aa: CATSRDIQGWGYTF; v_call: TRBV15; j_call: TRBJ1-2
cdr3_aa: CASSGTGYQPQHF; v_call: TRBV19; j_call: TRBJ1-5
cdr3_aa: CASSWDSNYGYTF; v_call: TRBV28; j_call: TRBJ1-2
cdr3_aa: CASSLAGGLDTQYF; v_call: TRBV5-1; j_call: TRBJ2-3
cdr3_aa: CASSVVSRDGTIYF; v_call: TRBV9; j_call: TRBJ1-3
cdr3_aa: CASRQTSGSLHSSYNEQFF; v_call: TRBV2; j_call: TRBJ2-1
cdr3_aa: CASSLESSSNYGYTF; v_call: TRBV11-2; j_call: TRBJ1-2
cdr3_aa: CASSLQGESPLHF; v_call: TRBV7-8; j_call: TRBJ1-6
cdr3_aa: CASSGGQGASDQPQHF; v_call: TRBV18; j_call: TRBJ1-5
cdr3_aa: CASSPQYQETQYF; v_call: TRBV6-6; j_call: TRBJ2-5
cdr3_aa: CASSLKGASTDTQYF; v_call: TRBV5-4; j_call: TRBJ2-3
cdr3_aa: CASSFSGGQAGELFF; v_call: TRBV27; j_call: TRBJ2-2
cdr3_aa: CASSRLKGQLYEQYF; v_call: TRBV6-5; j_call: TRBJ2-7
cdr3_aa: CTSSHNHRGKNSPLHF; v_call: TRBV4-1; j_call: TRBJ1-6
cdr3_aa: CASSLAGDSSYEQYF; v_call: TRBV7-6; j_call: TRBJ2-7
cdr3_aa: CASSLSGTGGEQYF; v_call: TRBV7-2; j_call: TRBJ2-7
cdr3_aa: CASSPRLAAGSYEQYF; v_call: TRBV5-8; j_call: TRBJ2-7